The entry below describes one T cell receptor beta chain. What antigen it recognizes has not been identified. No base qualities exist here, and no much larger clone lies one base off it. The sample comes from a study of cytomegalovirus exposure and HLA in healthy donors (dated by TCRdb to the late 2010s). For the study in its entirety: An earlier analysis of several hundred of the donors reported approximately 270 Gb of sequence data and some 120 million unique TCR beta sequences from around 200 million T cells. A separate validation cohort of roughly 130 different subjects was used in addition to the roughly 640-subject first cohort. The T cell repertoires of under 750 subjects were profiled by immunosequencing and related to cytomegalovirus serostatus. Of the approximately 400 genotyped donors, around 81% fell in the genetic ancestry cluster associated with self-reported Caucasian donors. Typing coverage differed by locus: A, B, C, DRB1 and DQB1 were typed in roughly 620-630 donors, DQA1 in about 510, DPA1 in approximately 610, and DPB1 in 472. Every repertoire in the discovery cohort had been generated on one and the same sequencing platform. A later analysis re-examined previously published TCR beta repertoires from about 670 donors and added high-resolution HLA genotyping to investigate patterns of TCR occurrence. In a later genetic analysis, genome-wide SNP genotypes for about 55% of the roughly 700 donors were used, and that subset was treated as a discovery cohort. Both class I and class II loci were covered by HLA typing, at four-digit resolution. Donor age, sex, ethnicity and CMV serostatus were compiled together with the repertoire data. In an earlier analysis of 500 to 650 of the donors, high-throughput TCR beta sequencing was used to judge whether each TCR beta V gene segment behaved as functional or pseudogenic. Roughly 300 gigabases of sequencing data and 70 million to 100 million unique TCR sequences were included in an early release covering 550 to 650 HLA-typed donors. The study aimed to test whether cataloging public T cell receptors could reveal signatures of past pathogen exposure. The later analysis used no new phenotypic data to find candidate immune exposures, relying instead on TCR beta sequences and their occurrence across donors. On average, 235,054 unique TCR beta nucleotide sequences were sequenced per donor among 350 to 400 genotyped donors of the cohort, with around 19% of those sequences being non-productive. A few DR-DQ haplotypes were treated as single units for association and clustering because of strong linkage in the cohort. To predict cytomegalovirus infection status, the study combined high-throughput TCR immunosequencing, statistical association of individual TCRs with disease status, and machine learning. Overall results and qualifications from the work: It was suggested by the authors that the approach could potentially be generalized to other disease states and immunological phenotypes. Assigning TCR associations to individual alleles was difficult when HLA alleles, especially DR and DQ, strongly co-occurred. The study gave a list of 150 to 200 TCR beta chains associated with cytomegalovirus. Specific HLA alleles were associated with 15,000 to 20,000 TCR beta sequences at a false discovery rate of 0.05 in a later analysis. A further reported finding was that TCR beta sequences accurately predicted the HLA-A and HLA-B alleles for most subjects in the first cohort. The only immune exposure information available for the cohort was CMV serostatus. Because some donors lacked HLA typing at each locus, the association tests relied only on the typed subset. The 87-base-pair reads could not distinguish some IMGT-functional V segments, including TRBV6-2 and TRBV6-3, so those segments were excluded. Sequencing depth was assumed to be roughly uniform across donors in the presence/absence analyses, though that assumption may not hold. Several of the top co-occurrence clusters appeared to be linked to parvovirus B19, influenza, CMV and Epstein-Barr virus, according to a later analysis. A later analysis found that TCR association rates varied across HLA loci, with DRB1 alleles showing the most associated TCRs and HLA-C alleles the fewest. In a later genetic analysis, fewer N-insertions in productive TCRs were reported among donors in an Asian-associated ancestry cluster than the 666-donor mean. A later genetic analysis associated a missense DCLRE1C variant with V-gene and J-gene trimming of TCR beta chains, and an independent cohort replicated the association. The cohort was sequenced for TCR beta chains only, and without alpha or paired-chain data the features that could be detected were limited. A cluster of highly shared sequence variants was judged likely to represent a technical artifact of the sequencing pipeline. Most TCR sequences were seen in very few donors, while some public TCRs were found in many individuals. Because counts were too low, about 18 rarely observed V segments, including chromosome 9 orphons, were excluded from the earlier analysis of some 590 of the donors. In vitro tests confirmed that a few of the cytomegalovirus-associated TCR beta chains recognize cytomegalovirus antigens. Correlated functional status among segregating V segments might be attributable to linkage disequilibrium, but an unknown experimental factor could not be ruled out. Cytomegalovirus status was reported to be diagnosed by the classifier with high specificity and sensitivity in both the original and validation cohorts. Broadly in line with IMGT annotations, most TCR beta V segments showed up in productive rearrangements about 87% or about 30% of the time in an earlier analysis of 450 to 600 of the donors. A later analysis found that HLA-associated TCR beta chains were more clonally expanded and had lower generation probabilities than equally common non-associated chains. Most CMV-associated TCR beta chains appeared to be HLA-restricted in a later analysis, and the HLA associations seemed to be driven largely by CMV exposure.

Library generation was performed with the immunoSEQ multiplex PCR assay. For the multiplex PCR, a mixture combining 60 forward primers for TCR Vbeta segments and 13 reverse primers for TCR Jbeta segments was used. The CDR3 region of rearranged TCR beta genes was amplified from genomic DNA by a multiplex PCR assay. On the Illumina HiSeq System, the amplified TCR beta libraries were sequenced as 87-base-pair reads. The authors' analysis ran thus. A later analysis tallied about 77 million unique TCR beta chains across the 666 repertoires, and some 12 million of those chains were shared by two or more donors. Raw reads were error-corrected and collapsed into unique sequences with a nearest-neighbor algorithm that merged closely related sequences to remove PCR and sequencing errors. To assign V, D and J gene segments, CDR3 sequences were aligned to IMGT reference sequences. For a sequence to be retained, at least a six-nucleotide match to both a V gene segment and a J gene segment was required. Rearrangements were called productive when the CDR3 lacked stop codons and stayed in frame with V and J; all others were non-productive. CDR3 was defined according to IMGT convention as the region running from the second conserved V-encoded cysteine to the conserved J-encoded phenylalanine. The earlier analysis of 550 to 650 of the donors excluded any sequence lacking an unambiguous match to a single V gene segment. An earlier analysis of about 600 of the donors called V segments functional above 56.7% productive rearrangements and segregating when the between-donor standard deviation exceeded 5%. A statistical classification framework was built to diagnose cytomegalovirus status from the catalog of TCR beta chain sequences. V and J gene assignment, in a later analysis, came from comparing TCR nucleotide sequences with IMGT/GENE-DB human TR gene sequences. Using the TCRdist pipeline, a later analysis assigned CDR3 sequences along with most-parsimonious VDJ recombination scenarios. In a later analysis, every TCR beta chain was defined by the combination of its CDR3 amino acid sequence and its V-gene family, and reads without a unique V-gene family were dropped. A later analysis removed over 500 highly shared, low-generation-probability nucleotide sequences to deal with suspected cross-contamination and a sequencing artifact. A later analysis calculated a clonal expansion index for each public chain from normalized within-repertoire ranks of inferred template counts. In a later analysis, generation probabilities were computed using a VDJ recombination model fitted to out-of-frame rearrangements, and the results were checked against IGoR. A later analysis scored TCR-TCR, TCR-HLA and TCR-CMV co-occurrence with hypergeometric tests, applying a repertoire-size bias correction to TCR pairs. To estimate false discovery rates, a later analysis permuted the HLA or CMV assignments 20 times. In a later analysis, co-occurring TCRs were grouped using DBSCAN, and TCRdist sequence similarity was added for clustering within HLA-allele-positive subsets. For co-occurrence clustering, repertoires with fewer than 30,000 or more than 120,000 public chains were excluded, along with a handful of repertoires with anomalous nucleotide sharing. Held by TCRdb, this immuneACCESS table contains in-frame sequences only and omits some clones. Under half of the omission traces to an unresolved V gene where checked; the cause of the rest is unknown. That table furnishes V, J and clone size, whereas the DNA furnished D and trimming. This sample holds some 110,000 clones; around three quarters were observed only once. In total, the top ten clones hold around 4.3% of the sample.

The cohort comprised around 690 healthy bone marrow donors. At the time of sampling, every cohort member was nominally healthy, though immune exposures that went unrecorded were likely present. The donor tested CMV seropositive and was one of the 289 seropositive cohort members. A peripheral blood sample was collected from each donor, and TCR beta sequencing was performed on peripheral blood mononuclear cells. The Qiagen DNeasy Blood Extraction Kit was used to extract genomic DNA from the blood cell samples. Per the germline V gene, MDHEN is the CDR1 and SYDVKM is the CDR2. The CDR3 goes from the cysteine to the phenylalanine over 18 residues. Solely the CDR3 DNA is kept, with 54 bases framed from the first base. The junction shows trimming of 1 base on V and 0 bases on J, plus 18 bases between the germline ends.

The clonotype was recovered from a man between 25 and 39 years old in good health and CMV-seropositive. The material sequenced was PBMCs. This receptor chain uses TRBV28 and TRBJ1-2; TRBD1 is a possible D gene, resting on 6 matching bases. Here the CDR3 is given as CASSLSFRADRPNYGYTF. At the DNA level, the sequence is TGTGCCAGCAGTTTATCCTTCCGAGCGGACAGACCTAACTATGGCTACACCTTC.